This TCR beta chain was found in a study of blood T cells in healthy people across ages. Overall study context: Roughly one uniquely barcoded beta molecule per two T cells was captured.

Points from the study as a whole: When set beside aged donors, long-lived donors presented more naive CD4+ cells and higher diversity.

Healthy individuals of Caucasian origin from Russia, aged roughly 6 to 95, served as donors. A minimum of 7 million PBMCs was isolated per sample. Germline-derived CDR1 and CDR2 are SGHTA and FQGNSA. V dropped 2 bases and J dropped 6 bases, with 13 bases sitting between them. The CDR3 loop spans 15 amino acids. Through a sample-barcoded 5' primer and a J-beta primer mix, a second PCR was run for roughly 6 to 12 cycles. One entry per CDR3 protein results from TCRdb running MiXCR on the 5' RACE reads. The sample has about 970,000 distinct CDR3 sequences, 51% seen once; the top ten hold around a fifth. This clonotype was detected a few times. Its cognate antigen is unknown.

The sample taken for sequencing was blood. The sequence derives from a woman aged 55-69 years in good health. V is TRBV7-2 and J is TRBJ2-2; D unclear. Here the CDR3 DNA reads TGTGCCAGCAGCTTACGCGCTGGGATGTCCGGGGAGCTGTTTTTT. It encodes CASSLRAGMSGELFF.